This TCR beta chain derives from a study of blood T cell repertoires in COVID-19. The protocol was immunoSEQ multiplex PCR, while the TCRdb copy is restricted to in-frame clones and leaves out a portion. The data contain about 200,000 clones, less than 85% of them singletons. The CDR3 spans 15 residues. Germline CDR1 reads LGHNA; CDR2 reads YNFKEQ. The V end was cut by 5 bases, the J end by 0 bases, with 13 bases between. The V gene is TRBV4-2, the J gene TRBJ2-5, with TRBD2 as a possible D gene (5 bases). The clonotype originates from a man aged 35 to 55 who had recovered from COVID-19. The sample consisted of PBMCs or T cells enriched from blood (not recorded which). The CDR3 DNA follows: TGTGCCAGCAGCTCCCGCGAGGGTTACCAAGAGACCCAGTACTTC. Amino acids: CASSSREGYQETQYF.